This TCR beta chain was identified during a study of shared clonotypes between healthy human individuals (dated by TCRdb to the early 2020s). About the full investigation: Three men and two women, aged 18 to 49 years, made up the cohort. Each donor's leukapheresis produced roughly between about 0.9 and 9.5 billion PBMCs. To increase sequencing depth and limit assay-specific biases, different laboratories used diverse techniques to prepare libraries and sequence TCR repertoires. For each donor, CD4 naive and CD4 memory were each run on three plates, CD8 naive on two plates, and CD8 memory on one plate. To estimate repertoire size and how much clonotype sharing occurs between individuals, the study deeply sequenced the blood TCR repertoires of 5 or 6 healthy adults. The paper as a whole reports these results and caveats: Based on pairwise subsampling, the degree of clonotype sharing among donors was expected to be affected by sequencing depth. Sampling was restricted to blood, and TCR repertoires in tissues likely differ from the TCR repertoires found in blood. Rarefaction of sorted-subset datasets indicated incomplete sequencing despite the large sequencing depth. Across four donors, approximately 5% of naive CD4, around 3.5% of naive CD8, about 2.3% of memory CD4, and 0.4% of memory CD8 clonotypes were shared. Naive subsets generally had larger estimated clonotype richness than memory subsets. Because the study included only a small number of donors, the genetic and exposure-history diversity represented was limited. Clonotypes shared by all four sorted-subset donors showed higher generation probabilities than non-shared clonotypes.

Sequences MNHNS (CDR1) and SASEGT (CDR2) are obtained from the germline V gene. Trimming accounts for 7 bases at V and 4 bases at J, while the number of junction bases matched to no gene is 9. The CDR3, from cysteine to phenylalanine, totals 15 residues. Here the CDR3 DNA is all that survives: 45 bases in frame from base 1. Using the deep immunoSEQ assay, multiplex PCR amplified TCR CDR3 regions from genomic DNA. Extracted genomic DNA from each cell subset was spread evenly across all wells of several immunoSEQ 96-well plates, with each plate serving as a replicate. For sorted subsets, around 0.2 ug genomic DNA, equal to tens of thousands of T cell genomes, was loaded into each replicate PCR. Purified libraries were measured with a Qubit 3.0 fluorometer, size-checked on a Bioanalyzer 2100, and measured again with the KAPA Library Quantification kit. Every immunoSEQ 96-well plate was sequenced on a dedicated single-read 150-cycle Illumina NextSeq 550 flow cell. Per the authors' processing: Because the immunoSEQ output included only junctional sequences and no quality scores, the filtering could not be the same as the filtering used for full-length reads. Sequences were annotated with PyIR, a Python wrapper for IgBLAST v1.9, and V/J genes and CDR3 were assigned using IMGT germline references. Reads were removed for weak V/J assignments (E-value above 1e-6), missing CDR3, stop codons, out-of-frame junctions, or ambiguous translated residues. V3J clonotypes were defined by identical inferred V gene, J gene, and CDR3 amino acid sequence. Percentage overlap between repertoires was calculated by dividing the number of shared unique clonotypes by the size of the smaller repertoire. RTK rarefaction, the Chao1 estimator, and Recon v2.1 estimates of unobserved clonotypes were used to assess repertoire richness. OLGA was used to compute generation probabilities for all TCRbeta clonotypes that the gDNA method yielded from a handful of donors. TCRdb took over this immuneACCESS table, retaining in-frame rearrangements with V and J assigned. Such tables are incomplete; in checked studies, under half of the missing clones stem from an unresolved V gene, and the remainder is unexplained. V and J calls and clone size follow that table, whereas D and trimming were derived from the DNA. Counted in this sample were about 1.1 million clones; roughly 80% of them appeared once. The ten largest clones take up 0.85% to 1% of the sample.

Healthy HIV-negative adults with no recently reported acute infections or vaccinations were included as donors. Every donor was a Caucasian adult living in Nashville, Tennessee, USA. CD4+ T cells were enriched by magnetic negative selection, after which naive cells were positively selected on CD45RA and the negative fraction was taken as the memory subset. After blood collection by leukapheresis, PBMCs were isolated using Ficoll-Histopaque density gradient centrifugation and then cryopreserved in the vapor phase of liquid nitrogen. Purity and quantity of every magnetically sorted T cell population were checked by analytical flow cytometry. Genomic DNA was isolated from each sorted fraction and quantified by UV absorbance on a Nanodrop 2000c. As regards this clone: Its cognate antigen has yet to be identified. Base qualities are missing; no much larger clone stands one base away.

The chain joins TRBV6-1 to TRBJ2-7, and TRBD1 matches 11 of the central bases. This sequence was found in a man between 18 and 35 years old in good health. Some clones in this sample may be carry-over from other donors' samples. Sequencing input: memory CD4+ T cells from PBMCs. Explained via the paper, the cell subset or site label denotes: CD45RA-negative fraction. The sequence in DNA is TGTGCCAGCACCCTAGGACAGGGGGCAAATTACGAGCAGTACTTC. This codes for CASTLGQGANYEQYF.